This entry lists 10 T cell receptor beta chains sequenced from one sample in a study of T cell responses to AZD1222 COVID-19 vaccine. Sequencing was performed with immunoSEQ multiplex PCR; in TCRdb, only in-frame clones are kept and a portion is missing. Of some 130,000 clones in the sample, around 90% are singletons; the top ten hold under 9.5%. The sequenced sample was peripheral blood, obtained on day 0 of AZD1222 vaccination. These receptors originate from an adult in good health.

The chain couples TRBV6-2 or TRBV6-3 to TRBJ2-3, with D possibly being TRBD2 (6 bases). The CDR3 is 15 amino acids. Trimming took off 6 bases at V and 4 bases at J, with 17 bases between the two ends. Germline CDR1 and CDR2: MNHEY and SVGEGT. CDR3 DNA: TGTGCCAGCAGCCGGTCCGGGGGACGCGCAGATACGCAGTATTTT. This encodes CASSRSGGRADTQYF.

The V gene is TRBV19, the J gene TRBJ2-3; D unclear. The CDR3 is made up of 16 amino acids. With 1 base removed from V and 0 bases from J, the gap between germline ends came to 11 bases. CDR1 and CDR2 (germline): LNHDA, SQIVND (reference sequence). The CDR3 reads CASSIGGLPSTDTQYF. The CDR3 DNA sequence: TGTGCCAGTAGTATAGGGGGTCTGCCTAGCACAGATACGCAGTATTTT.

The gene calls are TRBV3-1 (or the pseudogene TRBV3-2) and TRBJ2-7; D is possibly TRBD1 (6 bases). Germline CDR1 reads LGHDT; CDR2 reads YNNKEL (reference sequence). With 4 bases removed from V and 2 bases from J, the gap between germline ends came to 15 bases. This CDR3 has 15 residues. The CDR3 is CASSPPGHLTYEQYF. The CDR3 coding sequence is TGTGCCAGCAGCCCCCCGGGACATCTCACCTACGAGCAGTACTTC.

This sequence joins TRBV19 and TRBJ1-2, with 7 bases identical to TRBD1. CDR1 is LNHDA and CDR2 is SQIVND in the germline V gene (reference sequence). V lost 4 bases and J lost 2; bases outside the gene matches: 4. The CDR3 has 14 amino acids. DNA for the CDR3: TGTGCCAGTAGTACCCGGACAGGAAACTATGGCTACACCTTC. Protein sequence: CASSTRTGNYGYTF.

The V gene is TRBV6-2 or TRBV6-3, the J gene TRBJ1-6, with 7 bases fitting TRBD1. Per germline, CDR1 MNHEY and CDR2 SVGEGT. The CDR3 contains 19 residues. Trimming took 6 bases from V and 2 from J; bases not matched to a gene: 16. The CDR3 protein is CASSPIALTGSPYNSPLHF. CDR3 coding DNA: TGTGCCAGCAGCCCTATCGCCTTGACAGGGTCGCCCTATAATTCACCCCTCCACTTT.

This sequence joins TRBV19 and TRBJ2-1; D is unresolved. The CDR3 sequence is 17 residues long. Trimming left V 2 bases short and J 2 bases short, with 16 bases between. The germline V gene has CDR1 LNHDA and CDR2 SQIVND (reference sequence). The CDR3 loop is CASSINGRRSPYNEQFF. The CDR3 DNA sequence: TGTGCCAGTAGTATAAACGGGCGGCGGTCTCCCTACAATGAGCAGTTCTTC.

Only one count was recorded for this clone. The J gene is TRBJ2-3, the V gene TRBV3-1 (or the pseudogene TRBV3-2); either TRBD1 or TRBD2 may supply D (5 bases each). Germline V gives CDR1 LGHDT, CDR2 YNNKEL (reference sequence). V dropped 3 bases and J dropped 1 base, with 17 bases sitting between them. The CDR3 covers 17 residues. The CDR3 sequence: CASSQPSLVGGTDTQYF. CDR3 in DNA: TGTGCCAGCAGCCAGCCATCCCTAGTGGGGGGCACAGATACGCAGTATTTT.

The rearrangement links TRBV10-3 to TRBJ2-7, with D perhaps TRBD1 (5 bases). The germline CDR1 and CDR2 sequences are ENHRY and SYGVKD. V shed 4 bases and J shed 5 bases, with 12 bases lying between them. CDR3 length equals 13 residues. The CDR3 here is CAISGQGWDEQYF. DNA for the CDR3: TGTGCCATCAGTGGGCAGGGCTGGGACGAGCAGTACTTC.

In its sample, this clone was seen a few times. The rearrangement links TRBV28 to TRBJ2-7; maybe TRBD2 (5 bases). Germline CDR1 reads MDHEN; CDR2 reads SYDVKM. This CDR3 comprises 15 residues. Trimming shortened V by 8 bases and J by 4 bases, and 21 bases separated the two germline ends. The CDR3 bases are TGTGCCAGCTTAGACCCTAGCCGGAATGCTTACGAGCAGTACTTC. Amino acid sequence: CASLDPSRNAYEQYF.

The chain has TRBV27 and TRBJ1-5, with TRBD1 as a possible D gene (5 bases). This CDR3 comprises 17 residues. Trimming stripped 5 bases from V and 2 bases from J, with 19 bases between. The V gene's germline CDR1 is MNHEY and CDR2 SMNVEV (reference sequence). CDR3 bases: TGTGCCAGCAGTAAAAGAGACCTAAGGGGCGGCAATCAGCCCCAGCATTTT. Translation gives CASSKRDLRGGNQPQHF.